The 5 T cell receptor beta chains listed next were all sequenced from one sample in a study of a mutant IDH1 vaccine in newly diagnosed glioma. No antigen has been identified for these receptors. The protocol was immunoSEQ multiplex PCR, while the TCRdb copy is restricted to in-frame clones and leaves out a portion. Here the sample spans roughly 54,000 clones, 84% being singletons. The time point here: week 35, safety follow-up. Doses comprised 300 ug of mutant IDH1 20-mer peptide each, plus topical imiquimod. Sequenced here: PBMCs, sampled from a glioma patient whose treatment included an IDH1 peptide vaccine. The receptors here all came from a woman between 18 and 29 years old with glioma.

The gene calls are TRBV4-1 and TRBJ2-5; D not resolved. Germline CDR1 and CDR2: MGHRA and YSYEKL. The CDR3 runs 15 residues. V lost 0 bases and J lost 5, with 13 bases in between. The CDR3 here is CASSQDERNRETQYF. In nucleotides, the CDR3 is TGCGCCAGCAGCCAAGATGAGCGAAATAGGGAGACCCAGTACTTC.

This chain connects TRBV7-8 to TRBJ2-7; a weak D match, TRBD2 (5 bases). This CDR3 is 12 amino acids long. CDR1 is SGHVS and CDR2 is FQNEAQ in the germline V gene. V lost 1 base, J lost 5 bases, and 6 bases lay in between. The CDR3 DNA follows: TGTGCCAGCAGCTTAGGGGAGCACGAGCAGTACTTC. Amino acids: CASSLGEHEQYF. Full variable domain (missing parts from reference TRBV7-8 and TRBJ2-7): GAGVSQSPRYKVAKRGQDVALRCDPISGHVSLFWYQQALGQGPEFLTYFQNEAQLDKSGLPSDRFFAERPEGSVSTLKIQRTQQEDSAVYLCASSLGEHEQYFGPGTRLTVT.

The chain is built from TRBV5-1 and TRBJ2-2; D is unclear. This CDR3 region has 15 residues. Trimming took 0 bases from V and 3 from J, leaving 9 bases between them. Germline CDR1 is SGHRS and CDR2 is YFSETQ. This CDR3 reads CASSLDAADTGELFF. The CDR3 coding sequence is TGCGCCAGCAGCTTGGACGCGGCCGACACCGGGGAGCTGTTTTTT.

The chain couples TRBV27 to TRBJ2-7; D assignment may be TRBD1 or TRBD2 (5 bases each). V was trimmed by 2 bases and J by 2 bases, leaving 10 bases between them. The CDR3 runs to 14 residues. Germline CDR1 MNHEY, CDR2 SMNVEV (reference sequence). The CDR3 sequence: CASSLQGDTYEQYF. CDR3 DNA: TGTGCCAGCAGTTTACAGGGAGATACCTACGAGCAGTACTTC.

The chain uses TRBV10-1 and TRBJ2-7; 9 bases are shared with TRBD1. The CDR3 has 16 residues. Germline CDR1 reads WNHNN; CDR2 reads SYGVQD (reference sequence). The J segment lost 3 bases and the V segment lost 0 bases, leaving 6 bases of the junction unmatched. CDR3 bases: TGCGCCAGCAGTGAGTCGTTTACAGGGGGCTTCTACGAGCAGTACTTC. This codes for CASSESFTGGFYEQYF.